One sample yielded the 5 T cell receptor beta chains listed below, sequenced in a study of T cells after yellow fever vaccination. TCRdb ran MiXCR on the 5' RACE reads and lists one entry per CDR3 protein. The sample lists about 74,000 distinct CDR3 sequences, approximately 6.5% occurring once. The sample in question was CD8+ T cells sorted from PBMCs, obtained about 5 days after the first yellow fever vaccination. The receptors originated from a man aged 18 to 29 who received the YFV17D yellow fever vaccine.

This clonotype has only a few counts. CDR3 DNA: TGTGCCAGCAGTTACTCAGGGGATCAAGTGAGCTCCTACAATGAGCAGTTCTTC. Protein: CASSYSGDQVSSYNEQFF. This chain connects TRBV6-5 to TRBJ2-1; a possible D gene is TRBD1 (5 bases). The CDR3 runs 18 residues. Trimming left V 0 bases short and J 0 bases short, with 15 bases between. Looked up from germline, CDR1 is MNHEY and CDR2 is SVGAGI.

The V call is TRBV5-6, the J call TRBJ2-3; possible D gene TRBD2, 6 bases. Deletions cut 5 bases from V and 4 bases from J, with 14 bases between. CDR1 is SGHDT, CDR2 YYEEEE, per germline. The CDR3 loop spans 14 amino acids. CDR3 region: CASSYGGVPDTQYF. The CDR3 DNA follows: TGTGCCAGCAGTTATGGAGGGGTGCCAGATACGCAGTATTTT. The variable domain in full, with the rest retrieved from reference TRBV5-6 and TRBJ2-3, is DAGVTQSPTHLIKTRGQQVTLRCSPKSGHDTVSWYQQALGQGPQFIFQYYEEEERQRGNFPDRFSGHQFPNYSSELNVNALLLGDSALYLCASSYGGVPDTQYFGPGTRLTVL.

This clonotype has ten or more counts. The genes are TRBV7-6 and TRBJ2-3; 7 nucleotides align to TRBD1. With 5 bases clipped from V and 0 bases from J, the junction kept 5 bases outside the gene matches. Germline CDR1 reads SGHVS; CDR2 reads FNYEAQ. The CDR3 spans 15 residues. In DNA, the CDR3 is TGTGCCAGCAGCCATGGACAGGACAGCACAGATACGCAGTATTTT. It specifies CASSHGQDSTDTQYF.

In its sample, this clonotype was seen many times. The chain uses TRBV2 and TRBJ1-2; TRBD1 matches at 9 bases. CDR1 is SNHLY and CDR2 is FYNNEI in the germline V gene. The CDR3 is 13 amino acids. The V and J ends lost 6 bases and 8 bases, in that order; junction bases with no gene match: 7. The CDR3 nucleotides are TGTGCCAGCAGAAGGGACAGGGACCGGGGCTACACCTTC. It is translated as CASRRDRDRGYTF. The whole variable domain, filled in from reference TRBV2 and TRBJ1-2, reads EPEVTQTPSHQVTQMGQEVILRCVPISNHLYFYWYRQILGQKVEFLVSFYNNEISEKSEIFDDQFSVERPDGSNFTLKIRSTKLEDSAMYFCASRRDRDRGYTFGSGTRLTVV.

V is TRBV4-2 and J is TRBJ1-5; the D is unclear. Germline V gene lookup returns CDR1 LGHNA and CDR2 YNFKEQ. V was trimmed by 0 bases and J by 0 bases, leaving 6 bases between them. This CDR3 has 15 amino acids. The CDR3 here is CASSQEEGSNQPQHF. Here the CDR3 DNA reads TGTGCCAGCAGCCAAGAAGAGGGTAGCAATCAGCCCCAGCATTTT.